The 15 T cell receptor beta chains below were found in one sample sequenced in a study of T cell responses to AZD1222 COVID-19 vaccine. Assay used: immunoSEQ multiplex PCR; TCRdb lists only in-frame clones, some missing. Of some 80,000 clones in the sample, approximately 86% were seen once. The sequencing here drew on peripheral blood, taken on day 0 of MenACWY control vaccination. These TCRs come from an adult in good health.

The J gene is TRBJ1-6, the V gene TRBV3-1 (or the pseudogene TRBV3-2), with a tentative D call TRBD1 (5 bases). Germline V gene lookup returns CDR1 LGHDT and CDR2 YNNKEL (reference sequence). CDR3 length equals 15 residues. V was pared by 1 base and J by 7 bases, with 11 bases between. CDR3 amino acids: CASSQAQGLNSPLHF. CDR3 sequence (DNA): TGTGCCAGCAGCCAAGCGCAGGGACTCAATTCACCCCTCCACTTT.

The chain combines TRBV6-6 with TRBJ2-3; 10 bases agree with TRBD1. Germline-derived CDR1 and CDR2 are MNHNY and SVGAGI (reference sequence). The trim removed 5 bases at V and 11 bases at J, leaving 13 bases unmatched. The CDR3 runs 15 residues. The CDR3 region is CASSSRTGGGGEQYF. DNA of the CDR3: TGTGCCAGCAGTAGCCGGACAGGGGGAGGGGGAGAGCAGTATTTT.

The rearrangement links TRBV6-2 or TRBV6-3 to TRBJ2-1; 12 bases agree with TRBD2. This CDR3 has 19 amino acids. CDR1 is MNHEY and CDR2 is SVGEGT in the germline V gene. J was trimmed by 2 bases and V by 3 bases; bases with no gene match: 11. The CDR3 DNA reads as TGTGCCAGCAGTTATCTAGCGGGGGGGCCATCACTAGCCTACAATGAGCAGTTCTTC. Residues: CASSYLAGGPSLAYNEQFF.

V is TRBV6-4 and J is TRBJ2-3; the match to TRBD1 covers 10 bases. The CDR3 is 16 residues long. V lost 0 bases and J lost 3; bases outside the gene matches: 3. CDR1 is MRHNA and CDR2 is SNTAGT in the germline V gene. The CDR3 bases are TGTGCCAGCAGTGACTCGGGGACAGGGGTAACAGATACGCAGTATTTT. Its protein product is CASSDSGTGVTDTQYF.

The genes are TRBV6-5 and TRBJ1-2, with D tentatively TRBD1 (5 bases). This CDR3 has 13 amino acids. CDR1 MNHEY and CDR2 SVGAGI come from the germline V gene. V lost 3 bases and J lost 3, with 8 bases in between. The CDR3 bases are TGTGCCAGCAGTTATGGAGGGGACTATGGCTACACCTTC. This gives the protein CASSYGGDYGYTF.

The chain is built from TRBV28 and TRBJ1-4; 10 bases match TRBD1. V lost 5 bases to trimming and J lost 1 base; unmatched junction nucleotides: 4. CDR1 is MDHEN and CDR2 is SYDVKM in the germline V gene. The CDR3 is made up of 16 amino acids. CDR3 amino acids: CASSRQGALTNEKLFF. The DNA of the CDR3 is TGTGCCAGCAGTCGACAGGGGGCGCTAACTAATGAAAAACTGTTTTTT.

The chain is built from TRBV30 and TRBJ2-7; 8 bases are a match to TRBD1. Germline lookup yields CDR1 GTSNPN and CDR2 SVGIG (reference sequence). V was pared by 2 bases and J by 3 bases, with 6 bases of the junction left unmatched. There are 14 residues in the CDR3. The CDR3 DNA reads as TGTGCCTGGAGTCTCGGGACAGGAGACTACGAGCAGTACTTC. Its protein is CAWSLGTGDYEQYF.

The rearrangement joins TRBV2 to TRBJ1-1, with D possibly being TRBD1 (5 bases). This CDR3 region has 14 residues. Trimming stripped 6 bases from V and 5 bases from J, with 16 bases between. CDR1 is SNHLY, CDR2 FYNNEI, per germline. The CDR3 loop is CASRSDGGVTEAFF. The DNA of the CDR3 is TGTGCCAGCAGGAGCGACGGGGGAGTAACTGAAGCTTTCTTT.

The chain is built from TRBV2 and TRBJ1-6; 7 bases fit TRBD1. Germline assignment: CDR1 SNHLY and CDR2 FYNNEI. CDR3 length: 15 residues. The V and J ends lost 7 bases and 6 bases, in that order; junction bases with no gene match: 9. CDR3 DNA: TGTGCCAGCAATTGGGGGGGACAGCCTAATTCACCCCTCCACTTT. This gives the protein CASNWGGQPNSPLHF.

V gene TRBV18 combines with J gene TRBJ1-1; weak D call: TRBD1 (5 bases). The ends were cut back, 1 base at V and 6 bases at J, with 9 bases in the middle. The CDR3 totals 13 residues. CDR1 KGHSH and CDR2 LQKENI come from the germline V gene. In DNA, the CDR3 is TGTGCCAGCTCACCACTAGGGGTCGCTGAAGCTTTCTTT. This gives the protein CASSPLGVAEAFF.

The rearrangement uses TRBV5-1 and TRBJ1-3; D is undetermined. CDR3 size: 12 residues. CDR1 and CDR2 from the germline V gene are SGHRS and YFSETQ. Deletions cut 2 bases from V and 4 bases from J, with 4 bases between. In DNA form, the CDR3 reads TGCGCCAGCAGCTTCCAGGGAAACACCATATATTTT. This encodes CASSFQGNTIYF.

The genes are TRBV4-3 and TRBJ1-6; no clear D. Germline V CDR1 and CDR2: LGHNA, YSLEER. CDR3 length equals 19 residues. V lost 0 bases and J lost 0, with 15 bases in between. The CDR3 nucleotides read TGCGCCAGCAGCCAAGATCTGCCAGGCCTATCCTCCTATAATTCACCCCTCCACTTT. Translated, it gives CASSQDLPGLSSYNSPLHF.

This clone turned up a few times. The V and J genes are TRBV5-5 and TRBJ2-2; 13 bases are shared with TRBD2. CDR3 size: 18 residues. Trimming cost V 4 bases and J 0 bases; bases outside gene matches: 6. Germline CDR1 and CDR2: SGHKS and YYEKEE (reference sequence). The CDR3 sequence is CASSVTSGGRANTGELFF. Written as DNA, the CDR3 is TGTGCCAGCAGCGTGACTAGCGGGGGGCGCGCGAACACCGGGGAGCTGTTTTTT. Full variable domain (remainder filled in from reference TRBV5-5 and TRBJ2-2): DAGVTQSPTHLIKTRGQQVTLRCSPISGHKSVSWYQQVLGQGPQFIFQYYEKEERGRGNFPDRFSARQFPNYSSELNVNALLLGDSALYLCASSVTSGGRANTGELFFGEGSRLTVL.

The gene calls are TRBV11-3 and TRBJ2-7; D may be TRBD1 (5 bases). Germline lookup yields CDR1 SGHNT and CDR2 YENEEA. V lost 0 bases and J lost 3, with 12 bases in between. CDR3 size: 15 residues. In nucleotides, the CDR3 is TGTGCCAGCAGCTTAGATCAGGGATCCTTCTACGAGCAGTACTTC. Translated: CASSLDQGSFYEQYF.

This rearrangement joins TRBV19 to TRBJ1-2; D call uncertain. CDR3 length equals 13 residues. Germline CDR1 is LNHDA and CDR2 is SQIVND (reference sequence). Trimming took 10 bases from V and 4 from J, leaving 16 bases between them. CDR3 protein: CATQPGSAYGYTF. In DNA, the CDR3 is TGTGCCACCCAGCCCGGCAGCGCCTATGGCTACACCTTC.